One T cell receptor (beta chain) is described in this entry. Germline V gene data show CDR1 as SGHTA and CDR2 as FQGTGA. The CDR3 totals 16 residues. V lost 0 bases, J lost 2 bases, and 1 base stayed unmatched. Rectal tissue came from one to two pinch biopsies taken at colonoscopy. Ulcerative colitis patients received no immunosuppressive medication before the diagnostic colonoscopy. Here immunoSEQ multiplex PCR was the method, and the copy in TCRdb shows in-frame clones only, minus some. The repertoire holds 36,000 or so clones, 73% seen once, with approximately 0.74% in the top ten. This sample was included in a study of pediatric ulcerative colitis.

This TCR came from a boy aged 5-17 years with moderate ulcerative colitis. Sequenced: gut tissue. The V gene is TRBV7-3, the J gene TRBJ1-3, with TRBD1 matching 10 bases. CDR3 amino acids: CASSLTGQGAGNTIYF. As DNA, the CDR3 is TGTGCCAGCAGCTTAACAGGACAGGGGGCTGGAAACACCATATATTTT.